Below, 27 T cell receptor beta chains from the same sample are listed, as sequenced in a study of identical twins. TCRdb re-called the 5' RACE reads through MiXCR, storing one row per CDR3 protein. Of 350,000 or so distinct CDR3 sequences listed, roughly 12% are singletons. These same records also appear under a second study, on yellow fever vaccine responses in identical twins.

Material: CD8+ T cells sorted from blood. These receptors were collected from a woman between 18 and 29 years old in good health.

This clonotype showed up just a few times. The chain is built from TRBV12-3 or TRBV12-4 and TRBJ2-7; D remains unclear. This CDR3 contains 12 residues. Trimming pared 2 bases from V and 7 bases from J, leaving 9 bases between. The CDR3 region is CASSLSFGEQYF. The CDR3 DNA reads TGTGCCAGCAGTTTAAGTTTCGGTGAGCAGTACTTC.

V usage is TRBV27 and J usage is TRBJ2-3, with D uncertain. V was clipped by 6 bases and J by 8 bases, with 12 bases between them. CDR1 is MNHEY and CDR2 is SMNVEV in the germline V gene (reference sequence). The length of the CDR3 is 12 residues. CDR3 protein: CASSTPRGTQYF. CDR3 sequence (DNA): TGTGCCAGCAGCACCCCTAGAGGTACGCAGTATTTT.

This clonotype was seen only a few times. J is TRBJ2-1 and V is TRBV9; TRBD2 matches at 15 bases. Trimming at V came to 3 bases and at J to 5 bases, leaving 6 bases not matched to a gene. The CDR3 has 17 residues. Germline V gene sequence: CDR1 SGDLS, CDR2 YYNGEE. The CDR3 coding sequence is TGTGCCAGCAGCGGAGAATGGACTAGCGGGAGGGACAATGAGCAGTTCTTC. This translates into CASSGEWTSGRDNEQFF.

A few counts support this clonotype. This chain's CDR3 is CASSYARDRYEQYF. For the CDR3, the DNA is TGTGCCAGCAGTTACGCCCGGGACAGGTACGAGCAGTACTTC. The V and J genes are TRBV6-5 and TRBJ2-7; 8 bases map to TRBD1. The CDR3 totals 14 residues. The V segment lost 2 bases and the J segment 4 bases; nucleotides outside the gene matches: 4. The germline gives CDR1 MNHEY, CDR2 SVGAGI.

This clonotype came up a few times. The V call is TRBV20-1, the J call TRBJ2-3; 11 bases agree with TRBD2. This CDR3 spans 14 amino acids. CDR1 and CDR2 from the germline V gene are DFQATT and SNEGSKA (reference sequence). The junction had 4 bases not matched to a gene; V was cut back by 5 bases and J by 3 bases. DNA of the CDR3: TGCAGTGCTGATACTAGCGGGAGAACAGATACGCAGTATTTT. Its protein product is CSADTSGRTDTQYF.

This clonotype was counted between two and nine times. The chain employs TRBV7-9 and TRBJ2-5; tentatively, D is TRBD1 (6 bases). Germline-derived CDR1 and CDR2 are SEHNR and FQNEAQ (reference sequence). Between the trimmed V and J ends, which lost 5 bases and 1 base, there was a span of 11 bases. The CDR3 totals 14 residues. CDR3 residues: CASSNGQSQETQYF. The CDR3 DNA reads TGTGCCAGCAGCAACGGACAGTCCCAAGAGACCCAGTACTTC.

This clonotype was recorded a few times. The chain joins TRBV11-2 to TRBJ2-5; D remains unclear. Germline lookup yields CDR1 SGHAT and CDR2 FQNNGV. Trimming removed 0 bases from V and 5 bases from J, with 19 bases in between. The CDR3 consists of 17 residues. The DNA for the CDR3 is TGTGCCAGCAGCTTAGATGGGTCCGGGCCCCCGCCCGAGACCCAGTACTTC. Its translation is CASSLDGSGPPPETQYF. Based on the CDR3 plus reference TRBV11-2 and TRBJ2-5, the full variable domain is EAGVAQSPRYKIIEKRQSVAFWCNPISGHATLYWYQQILGQGPKLLIQFQNNGVVDDSQLPKDRFSAERLKGVDSTLKIQPAKLEDSAVYLCASSLDGSGPPPETQYFGPGTRLLVL.

The rearrangement uses TRBV3-1 and TRBJ2-7; 11 bases match TRBD2. The V and J ends lost 4 bases and 3 bases, in that order; junction bases with no gene match: 2. The length of the CDR3 is 14 residues. Per germline, CDR1 LGHDT and CDR2 YNNKEL (reference sequence). CDR3 DNA sequence: TGTGCCAGCAGCCCGGGACTAGCGGTCTACGAGCAGTACGTC. Its protein is CASSPGLAVYEQYV.

This chain joins TRBV4-1 and TRBJ1-1; D is possibly TRBD1 (5 bases). The germline CDR1 and CDR2 sequences are MGHRA and YSYEKL. The CDR3 contains 13 residues. V was cut by 1 base and J by 7 bases, with 10 bases left in between. CDR3 protein: CASSQVGTGEAFF. For the CDR3, the DNA is TGCGCCAGCAGCCAAGTGGGGACGGGTGAAGCTTTCTTT.

The chain is built from TRBV10-3 and TRBJ2-2, with 11 positions matching TRBD2. Trimming at V came to 4 bases and at J to 4 bases, leaving 17 bases not matched to a gene. The CDR3 has 20 residues. The germline CDR1 and CDR2 sequences are ENHRY and SYGVKD. Here the CDR3 reads CAISVSRDIRLAGLTGELFF. In nucleotides, the CDR3 is TGTGCCATCAGTGTCTCCCGGGACATCAGACTAGCGGGACTCACCGGGGAGCTGTTTTTT.

A few counts support this clonotype. Here the CDR3 reads CASSLGHYEQYF. CDR3 nucleotide sequence: TGTGCCAGCAGCCTGGGCCACTACGAGCAGTACTTC. V is TRBV11-2 and J is TRBJ2-7; D not resolved. CDR3 length: 12 residues. Germline CDR1 and CDR2: SGHAT and FQNNGV. V gave up 5 bases and J gave up 3 bases, with 8 bases separating them.

The table lists this clonotype with a few counts. As DNA, the CDR3 is TGTGCCAGCAGCCGCGGGAGACCCTCCTACAATGAGCAGTTCTTC. Amino acids: CASSRGRPSYNEQFF. V and J are TRBV28 and TRBJ2-1, with 7 nucleotides matching TRBD2. This CDR3 comprises 15 residues. V shed 6 bases and J 0 bases; nucleotides not matched to a gene: 5. CDR1 MDHEN and CDR2 SYDVKM come from the germline V gene.

In its sample, this clonotype was seen a few times. V usage is TRBV20-1 and J usage is TRBJ2-3; 10 bases match TRBD2. Germline assignment: CDR1 DFQATT and CDR2 SNEGSKA (reference sequence). Unmatched junction bases numbered 6, after V lost 5 bases and J lost 1 base. This CDR3 is 15 amino acids long. CDR3 amino acids: CSADWSGRGTDTQYF. The CDR3 DNA follows: TGCAGTGCTGATTGGAGCGGGAGGGGCACAGATACGCAGTATTTT.

This sequence joins TRBV12-3 or TRBV12-4 and TRBJ2-1, with TRBD1 identical over 8 bases. The CDR3 length is 14 residues. V shed 7 bases and J 6 bases; nucleotides not matched to a gene: 8. Here the CDR3 reads CASTPGTGLNEQFF. The CDR3 DNA is TGTGCCAGCACCCCCGGGACAGGCCTCAATGAGCAGTTCTTC.

This clonotype was observed a handful of times. The rearrangement uses TRBV6-4 and TRBJ2-1, with D unclear. From germline, CDR1 is MRHNA and CDR2 SNTAGT. The length of the CDR3 is 16 residues. V shed 0 bases and J shed 0 bases, with 9 bases lying between them. The CDR3 is CASSDSSRVSYNEQFF. The CDR3 nucleotides are TGTGCCAGCAGTGACTCGAGTCGGGTCTCCTACAATGAGCAGTTCTTC.

This clonotype was picked up a small number of times. The V and J genes are TRBV12-5 and TRBJ2-7, with D unresolved. Germline V gene data show CDR1 as LGHNT and CDR2 as FRNRAP. V lost 3 bases to trimming and J lost 5 bases, with 8 bases between them. CDR3 length equals 12 residues. DNA for the CDR3: TGTGCTAGTGGTTTTCGGTGGGACGAGCAGTACTTC. This codes for CASGFRWDEQYF.

The chain employs TRBV12-3 or TRBV12-4 and TRBJ1-1; 10 bases match TRBD1. With 5 bases clipped from V and 5 bases from J, the junction kept 5 bases outside the gene matches. CDR3 size: 14 residues. CDR3 region: CASSRRDRGTEAFF. The CDR3 region has the DNA TGTGCCAGCAGTCGCCGGGACAGGGGTACTGAAGCTTTCTTT.

This clonotype appeared a few times. The chain joins TRBV28 to TRBJ1-5; possibly TRBD1 for D (6 bases). The length of the CDR3 is 14 residues. Per germline, CDR1 MDHEN and CDR2 SYDVKM. The V and J ends lost 6 bases and 2 bases respectively, with 11 bases between them. CDR3 in DNA: TGTGCCAGCAGCCGACAGGACGGCAATCAGCCCCAGCATTTT. The encoded protein is CASSRQDGNQPQHF.

This clonotype occurred a few times. The chain joins TRBV25-1 to TRBJ2-2; possibly TRBD1 for D (5 bases). The V and J ends lost 2 bases and 6 bases respectively, with 7 bases between them. This CDR3 region has 13 residues. From germline, CDR1 is MGHDK and CDR2 SYGVNS. Here the CDR3 DNA reads TGTGCCAGCAGTGAAATCAGGGCCGGGGAGCTGTTTTTT. Its protein product is CASSEIRAGELFF. Drawing the rest from reference TRBV25-1 and TRBJ2-2, the complete variable domain is EADIYQTPRYLVIGTGKKITLECSQTMGHDKMYWYQQDPGMELHLIHYSYGVNSTEKGDLSSESTVSRIRTEHFPLTLESARPSHTSQYLCASSEIRAGELFFGEGSRLTVL.

The chain is built from TRBV19 and TRBJ2-7, with D tentatively TRBD2 (6 bases). This CDR3 region has 13 residues. Germline values: CDR1 LNHDA, CDR2 SQIVND (reference sequence). The V gene lost 4 bases and the J gene lost 3 bases, with 10 bases spanning the gap. For the CDR3, the DNA is TGTGCCAGTAGTAATAGGGGAGGCTACGAGCAGTACTTC. It codes for CASSNRGGYEQYF.

This clonotype was counted many times. The V gene is TRBV2, the J gene TRBJ2-4; D unclear. Germline V lookup: CDR1 SNHLY, CDR2 FYNNEI. This CDR3 region has 13 residues. With 1 base removed from V and 7 bases from J, the gap between germline ends came to 8 bases. The CDR3 nucleotides are TGTGCCAGCAGTGAAGATTCTCGGAACATTCAGTACTTC. This translates into CASSEDSRNIQYF.

This clonotype was detected ten times or more. J is TRBJ1-6 and V is TRBV11-2; D gene ambiguous. The germline gives CDR1 SGHAT, CDR2 FQNNGV. CDR3 length: 15 residues. V shed 4 bases and J shed 8 bases, with 15 bases lying between them. The CDR3 loop is CASSSDISRDSPLHF. The CDR3 coding sequence is TGTGCCAGCAGCTCCGACATATCAAGGGATTCACCCCTCCACTTT. Filled out from reference TRBV11-2 and TRBJ1-6, the complete variable domain reads EAGVAQSPRYKIIEKRQSVAFWCNPISGHATLYWYQQILGQGPKLLIQFQNNGVVDDSQLPKDRFSAERLKGVDSTLKIQPAKLEDSAVYLCASSSDISRDSPLHFGNGTRLTVT.

This clonotype was seen more than once but under ten times. The rearrangement uses TRBV27 and TRBJ2-1; 7 nucleotides match TRBD1. CDR1 is MNHEY, CDR2 SMNVEV, per germline (reference sequence). The CDR3 is 16 residues long. V gave up 7 bases and J gave up 2 bases; unmatched junction bases: 11. CDR3 residues: CASTQVSGTAYNEQFF. CDR3 in DNA: TGTGCCAGCACCCAAGTCTCCGGGACAGCCTACAATGAGCAGTTCTTC.

The sample holds a few counts of this clonotype. This chain links TRBV28 with TRBJ2-3; 8 positions agree with TRBD2. Germline V lookup: CDR1 MDHEN, CDR2 SYDVKM. J was trimmed by 10 bases and V by 5 bases; bases with no gene match: 23. The CDR3 is 18 amino acids. CDR3 amino acids: CASSPRLVAGTHRYSQYF. Here the CDR3 DNA reads TGTGCCAGCAGTCCCAGACTGGTAGCGGGGACACACAGATATTCGCAGTATTTT.

This clonotype came up a few times. CDR3 nucleotides: TGTGCCACCAGCAGAGTGGTTATCGGTCGAACGAACACCGGGGAGCTGTTTTTT. This encodes CATSRVVIGRTNTGELFF. V is TRBV15 and J is TRBJ2-2; D is unclear. This CDR3 comprises 18 residues. V was pared by 1 base and J by 0 bases, with 15 bases between. Per germline, CDR1 LNHNV and CDR2 YYDKDF (reference sequence).

There are a few counts of this clonotype. The genes are TRBV27 and TRBJ2-7; D might be TRBD1 (6 bases). From germline, CDR1 is MNHEY and CDR2 SMNVEV (reference sequence). V was cut by 6 bases and J by 3 bases, with 12 bases left in between. CDR3 length: 13 residues. The CDR3 DNA follows: TGTGCCAGCAGCCCTATACAGGGCTACGAGCAGTACGTC. Amino acids: CASSPIQGYEQYV.

This clonotype has just a few counts. V is TRBV12-3 or TRBV12-4 and J is TRBJ2-5; D is unclear. V lost 5 bases and J lost 7, with 8 bases in between. CDR3 length: 11 amino acids. CDR3 DNA: TGTGCCAGCAGTCCCGAGTCGACCCAGTACTTC. This translates into CASSPESTQYF.